One and the same sample provided the 17 T cell receptor beta chains below, sequenced in a study of Graves' ophthalmopathy and Graves' hyperthyroidism (dated by TCRdb to 2016 to 2019). Sequencing was carried out with an Illumina HiSeq 2000. TCR beta CDR3 regions were amplified from RNA transcripts for repertoire sequencing. HTBI primers and the Qiagen OneStep RT-PCR kit were used in a first-round RT-PCR, which was followed by a second-round multiplex PCR, size selection and purification. TCRdb reanalyzed the raw reads on its own, using fastp at Q25 for trimming and MiXCR for clone calling, and kept in-frame beta chains. Rows are combined by CDR3 protein, so each entry shows the most common genes and DNA. The table for this sample lists about 740,000 distinct CDR3 sequences; roughly 40% of them were counted only once. 40% to 55% of the sample lies in the top ten. The specimen was peripheral blood. These receptors all stem from an adult man with Graves' ophthalmopathy.

This clonotype has a count of ten or more. The chain employs TRBV7-9 and TRBJ1-1; 7 nucleotides line up with TRBD1. V trimming: 5 bases; J trimming: 6 bases; junction bases outside the gene matches: 9. CDR1 is SEHNR and CDR2 is FQNEAQ in the germline V gene (reference sequence). The CDR3 has 14 residues. CDR3 in DNA: TGTGCCAGCAGCATACGGGACAGCGTCGCTGAAGCTTTCTTT. It yields the protein CASSIRDSVAEAFF.

In this sample, this clonotype turned up many times. The gene calls are TRBV7-3 and TRBJ2-7, with a tentative D call TRBD1 (6 bases). CDR3 length equals 15 residues. The germline V and J ends were trimmed by 5 bases and 4 bases, with 18 bases remaining between them. Germline lookup yields CDR1 SGHTA and CDR2 FQGTGA. The CDR3 sequence: CASSASPGDKYEQYF. DNA of the CDR3: TGTGCCAGCAGCGCCAGCCCAGGGGACAAATACGAGCAGTACTTC.

This clonotype was counted many times. The genes are TRBV2 and TRBJ1-2; a weak D match, TRBD1 (5 bases). Looked up from germline, CDR1 is SNHLY and CDR2 is FYNNEI. The V end lost 5 bases, the J end lost 3 bases, and 13 bases lay between the germline ends. The CDR3 spans 14 residues. CDR3 DNA sequence: TGTGCCAGCAGTCGGAGCAGGGCCGACTATGGCTACACCTTC. As protein: CASSRSRADYGYTF. Full variable domain (outside the CDR3, taken from reference TRBV2 and TRBJ1-2): EPEVTQTPSHQVTQMGQEVILRCVPISNHLYFYWYRQILGQKVEFLVSFYNNEISEKSEIFDDQFSVERPDGSNFTLKIRSTKLEDSAMYFCASSRSRADYGYTFGSGTRLTVV.

This clonotype was found once. The V call is TRBV11-1, the J call TRBJ2-3; 8 positions match TRBD2. This CDR3 comprises 15 residues. The ends lost 0 bases at V and 6 bases at J; junction bases unmatched: 5. The germline gives CDR1 SGHAT, CDR2 FQDESV (reference sequence). The CDR3 DNA reads TGTGCCAGCAGCTTAGCGCGGGAGGACCGCGATACGCAGTATTTT. Protein product: CASSLAREDRDTQYF. The whole variable domain, filled in from reference TRBV11-1 and TRBJ2-3, reads EAEVAQSPRYKITEKSQAVAFWCDPISGHATLYWYRQILGQGPELLVQFQDESVVDDSQLPKDRFSAERLKGVDSTLKIQPAELGDSAMYLCASSLAREDRDTQYFGPGTRLTVL.

The rearrangement links TRBV24-1 to TRBJ1-5; D possibly corresponds to TRBD1 (6 bases). Germline V lookup: CDR1 KGHDR, CDR2 SFDVKD. This CDR3 is 15 amino acids long. Trimming cost V 11 bases and J 5 bases, with 21 bases left between them. Written as DNA, the CDR3 is TGTGCCAGTACCGAGGCCGGGGCAGGGGATCAGCCCCAGCATTTT. Protein sequence: CASTEAGAGDQPQHF.

In this sample, this clonotype turned up a few times. The chain employs TRBV12-3 or TRBV12-4 and TRBJ2-6; no reliable D call. The CDR3 has 14 amino acids. Trimming removed 3 bases at V and 10 bases at J, with 13 bases between. For the CDR3, the DNA is TGTGCCAGCAGTTTCGGCAGGATTCTTAACGTCCTGACTTTC. This gives the protein CASSFGRILNVLTF.

The chain combines TRBV25-1 with TRBJ1-1, with D tentatively TRBD1 (5 bases). Looked up from germline, CDR1 is MGHDK and CDR2 is SYGVNS. CDR3 length: 14 amino acids. V lost 8 bases and J lost 4, with 17 bases in between. Here the CDR3 reads CASLRGVWSTEAFF. The CDR3 DNA follows: TGTGCCAGCCTAAGAGGGGTTTGGAGCACTGAAGCTTTCTTT.

The V gene is TRBV25-1, the J gene TRBJ1-1; weak D call: TRBD1 (5 bases). The V gene lost 1 base and the J gene lost 7 bases, with 13 bases spanning the gap. The length of the CDR3 is 14 residues. CDR1 and CDR2 (germline): MGHDK, SYGVNS. CDR3 in amino acids: CASSEWAGWNEAFF. The CDR3 DNA is TGTGCCAGCAGTGAATGGGCAGGGTGGAATGAAGCTTTCTTT.

On this clonotype itself: This may arise from a read error, as a much more abundant clone is one base away. The V gene is TRBV7-9, the J gene TRBJ1-3, with 8 bases lining up with TRBD1. Germline V gene lookup returns CDR1 SEHNR and CDR2 FQNEAQ (reference sequence). The CDR3 consists of 15 residues. The CDR3 spells CASSATGQEGNTMYF. CDR3 sequence (DNA): TGTGCCAGCAGCGCGACGGGACAGGAAGGAAACACCATGTATTTT. Full variable domain (missing parts from reference TRBV7-9 and TRBJ1-3): DTGVSQNPRHKITKRGQNVTFRCDPISEHNRLYWYRQTLGQGPEFLTYFQNEAQLEKSRLLSDRFSAERPKGSFSTLEIQRTEQGDSAMYLCASSATGQEGNTMYFGEGSWLTVV.

The rearrangement links TRBV29-1 to TRBJ2-5; perhaps TRBD2 as D (7 bases). The CDR3 consists of 13 residues. The V gene's germline CDR1 is SQVTM and CDR2 ANQGSEA. The V gene lost 7 bases and the J gene lost 1 base, with 13 bases spanning the gap. CDR3 amino acids: CSAQGTTQETQYF. The DNA of the CDR3 is TGCAGCGCCCAGGGGACTACCCAAGAGACCCAGTACTTC.

The chain uses TRBV24-1 and TRBJ1-5; D perhaps matches TRBD1 (5 bases). From germline, CDR1 is KGHDR and CDR2 SFDVKD. Trimming pared 4 bases from V and 6 bases from J, leaving 18 bases between. The CDR3 is 16 amino acids. The chain's CDR3 is CATSDPGTLGGQPQHF. The CDR3, as DNA: TGTGCCACCAGTGACCCAGGGACGTTAGGCGGTCAGCCCCAGCATTTT.

In its sample, this clonotype was seen a few times. This chain connects TRBV4-3 to TRBJ2-7, with D possibly TRBD1 on 6 matching bases. CDR1 LGHNA and CDR2 YSLEER come from the germline V gene. CDR3 length: 16 residues. Trimming shortened V by 4 bases and J by 0 bases, and 16 bases separated the two germline ends. CDR3 bases: TGCGCCAGCAGCCCATCGACAGGATTCAACTCCTACGAGCAGTACTTC. It translates to CASSPSTGFNSYEQYF.

This clonotype occurred many times. The chain carries TRBV29-1 and TRBJ2-5; D unresolved. Between the trimmed V and J ends, which lost 7 bases and 1 base, there was a span of 16 bases. This CDR3 is built from 14 residues. The germline CDR1 and CDR2 sequences are SQVTM and ANQGSEA. Here the CDR3 DNA reads TGCAGCGGTGCCCGAGCTTTCCCCCAAGAGACCCAGTACTTC. It codes for CSGARAFPQETQYF.

Comment on this clonotype: At one end, the junction sequence differs from germline, possibly due to a read error. The V gene is TRBV12-3 or TRBV12-4, the J gene TRBJ1-2; D unresolved. The CDR3 is made up of 12 amino acids. The CDR3 DNA reads as TGTGCCAGCAATTTACCGGGTGCAGCCTACACCTTC. Translated: CASNLPGAAYTF.

J is TRBJ1-2 and V is TRBV25-1; D not resolved. The CDR3 has 15 amino acids. Germline-derived CDR1 and CDR2 are MGHDK and SYGVNS. Trimming removed 6 bases at V and 2 bases at J, with 16 bases between. The CDR3 reads CASSPHRGQNYGYTF. As DNA, the CDR3 is TGTGCCAGCAGCCCCCACCGCGGGCAGAACTATGGCTACACCTTC.

With regard to this clonotype: A much larger clone differs by one base, so this may be a read error. The CDR3 reads CASSFGLYEQYF. In nucleotides, the CDR3 is TGTGCCAGCAGCTTCGGGCTCTACGAGCAGTACTTC. The J gene is TRBJ2-7, the V gene TRBV7-2, with D unclear. The CDR3 is made up of 12 amino acids. CDR1 and CDR2 from the germline V gene are SGHTA and FQGNSA. V was shortened by 3 bases and J by 3 bases, with 6 bases between the two germline ends. Supplemented by reference TRBV7-2 and TRBJ2-7, the full variable domain reads GAGVSQSPSNKVTEKGKDVELRCDPISGHTALYWYRQSLGQGLEFLIYFQGNSAPDKSGLPSDRFSAERTGGSVSTLTIQRTQQEDSAVYLCASSFGLYEQYFGPGTRLTVT.

This clonotype has a handful of counts. This chain connects TRBV20-1 to TRBJ2-7, with unresolved D. The ends were cut back, 3 bases at V and 5 bases at J, with 17 bases in the middle. The CDR3 contains 14 residues. Germline CDR1 DFQATT, CDR2 SNEGSKA (reference sequence). CDR3 protein: CSASPDLLRHEQYF. Here the CDR3 DNA reads TGCAGTGCTAGTCCTGACTTGTTGCGCCACGAGCAGTACTTC.